The following is a TCR beta chain sequence with its context. The sample originates from a study of blood T cell repertoires in COVID-19. As for the study in general: The United States, Italy and Spain were the sources of the acute and convalescent COVID-19 samples. T cells, B-cell-depleted T cells, or PBMCs provided the cDNA or gDNA that served as material.

Per the original data handling: The authors estimated nucleated cell counts from reference gene primer amplification. TCRdb's table, derived via immunoSEQ multiplex PCR, lists solely in-frame clones and lacks some. V and J calls plus clone size are reproduced from that table; the DNA served to infer D and trimming. The sample includes approximately 89,000 clones, approximately 92% of them seen just once. The CDR3 is 16 amino acids. The junction had 6 bases not matched to a gene; V was cut back by 5 bases and J by 0 bases. Germline V gene lookup returns CDR1 MDHEN and CDR2 SYDVKM. The rearrangement uses TRBV28 and TRBJ2-1; 8 nucleotides match TRBD1. The TCR comes from a woman in her sixties or seventies with active COVID-19. The sample comprised peripheral blood. Here the CDR3 reads CASSHPGQDSYNEQFF. In DNA form, the CDR3 reads TGTGCCAGCAGTCACCCGGGACAGGACTCCTACAATGAGCAGTTCTTC.